This T cell receptor beta chain comes out of a study of blood T cell repertoires in COVID-19. There are 15 residues in the CDR3. V was clipped by 3 bases and J by 6 bases, with 15 bases between them. Germline CDR1 is SGDLS and CDR2 is YYNGEE. Original processing methods: The authors estimated nucleated cell counts from reference gene primer amplification. TCRdb's table, derived via immunoSEQ multiplex PCR, lists solely in-frame clones and lacks some. The V and J calls and clone size are taken from that table; D and trimming were inferred from the DNA. Of tens of thousands of clones listed, about 82% are singletons. This clone was detected a few times.

The source of this sequence is a man aged 45 to 65 with active COVID-19. Specimen: peripheral blood. This sequence joins TRBV9 and TRBJ1-4; unclear D gene. The CDR3 coding sequence is TGTGCCAGCAGCGCAGGAATAACCTTGGATGAAAAACTGTTTTTT. This encodes CASSAGITLDEKLFF.